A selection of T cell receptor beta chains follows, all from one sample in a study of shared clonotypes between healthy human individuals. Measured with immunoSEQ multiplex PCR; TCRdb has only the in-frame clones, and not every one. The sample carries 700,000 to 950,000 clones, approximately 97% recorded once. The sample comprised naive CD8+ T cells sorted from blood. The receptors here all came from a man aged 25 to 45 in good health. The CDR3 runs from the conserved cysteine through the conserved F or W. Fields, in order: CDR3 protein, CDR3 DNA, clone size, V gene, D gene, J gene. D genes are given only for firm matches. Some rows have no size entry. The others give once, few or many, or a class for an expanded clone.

CDR3: CATSRDSGSREQFF; DNA: TGTGCCACCAGCAGAGATTCGGGGTCCCGTGAGCAGTTCTTC; size: NA; V: TRBV15; D: NA; J: TRBJ2-1
CDR3: CASSATDRAGGYTF; DNA: TGTGCCAGCAGCGCTACGGACAGGGCAGGGGGCTACACCTTC; size: NA; V: TRBV7-9; D: TRBD1; J: TRBJ1-2
CDR3: CASTPEREGVYEQYF; DNA: TGTGCCAGCACCCCTGAGCGGGAGGGTGTCTACGAGCAGTACTTC; size: NA; V: TRBV2; D: TRBD2; J: TRBJ2-7
CDR3: CASSGRQGAGTEAFF; DNA: TGTGCCAGTAGTGGTAGACAGGGGGCCGGCACTGAAGCTTTCTTT; size: NA; V: TRBV19; D: TRBD1; J: TRBJ1-1
CDR3: CASSAGTGYYEQYF; DNA: TGTGCCAGCAGCGCCGGGACTGGATATTACGAGCAGTACTTC; size: NA; V: TRBV13; D: NA; J: TRBJ2-7
CDR3: CASSQDLGQGGDYGYTF; DNA: TGCGCCAGCAGCCAAGATCTTGGGCAGGGGGGCGACTATGGCTACACCTTC; size: NA; V: TRBV4-3; D: TRBD1; J: TRBJ1-2
CDR3: CASSPNTDTQYF; DNA: TGTGCCAGCAGCCCGAACACAGATACGCAGTATTTT; size: NA; V: TRBV5-4; D: NA; J: TRBJ2-3
CDR3: CASSEPPLETFFF; DNA: TGTGCCAGCAGTGAACCCCCACTAGAAACGTTTTTCTTC; size: NA; V: TRBV6-1; D: NA; J: TRBJ2-1
CDR3: CASSGWVAGGLSGELFF; DNA: TGTGCCAGCAGTGGATGGGTAGCGGGAGGTCTGTCCGGGGAGCTGTTTTTT; size: NA; V: TRBV6-1; D: TRBD2; J: TRBJ2-2
CDR3: CASSVSWGSGSYNEQFF; DNA: TGTGCCAGCAGCGTATCTTGGGGGAGCGGGAGTTACAATGAGCAGTTCTTC; size: NA; V: TRBV9; D: TRBD2; J: TRBJ2-1
CDR3: CASSVASTSGSPDTQYF; DNA: TGTGCCAGCAGCGTAGCTTCGACTAGCGGGAGTCCAGATACGCAGTATTTT; size: NA; V: TRBV9; D: TRBD2; J: TRBJ2-3
CDR3: CASSEVRGSGNTIYF; DNA: TGTGCCAGCAGTGAAGTAAGGGGCTCTGGAAACACCATATATTTT; size: NA; V: TRBV6-1; D: NA; J: TRBJ1-3
CDR3: CASERLGFTLSNQPQHF; DNA: TGTGCTAGTGAGCGTTTGGGATTCACCCTTAGCAATCAGCCCCAGCATTTT; size: NA; V: TRBV12-5; D: NA; J: TRBJ1-5
CDR3: CASSFQSSGEQYF; DNA: TGTGCCAGCAGTTTTCAGTCTTCCGGCGAGCAGTACTTC; size: NA; V: TRBV27; D: NA; J: TRBJ2-7
CDR3: CASSHDRPEAFF; DNA: TGTGCCAGCAGCCATGACAGGCCCGAAGCTTTCTTT; size: NA; V: TRBV11-2; D: NA; J: TRBJ1-1
CDR3: CASYQRGGGYTF; DNA: TGTGCCAGCTATCAGAGGGGCGGCGGCTACACCTTC; size: NA; V: TRBV9; D: NA; J: TRBJ1-2
CDR3: CASWRGEGYTF; DNA: TGTGCCAGCTGGCGAGGGGAAGGCTACACCTTC; size: NA; V: TRBV2; D: NA; J: TRBJ1-2
CDR3: CSFSGYSYEQYF; DNA: TGCAGCTTTTCGGGATACTCCTACGAGCAGTACTTC; size: NA; V: TRBV29-1; D: NA; J: TRBJ2-7
CDR3: CASSAETLEMNTEAFF; DNA: TGTGCCAGCAGCGCCGAGACCTTGGAGATGAACACTGAAGCTTTCTTT; size: NA; V: TRBV9; D: NA; J: TRBJ1-1
CDR3: CASSVVDTDTQYF; DNA: TGTGCCAGCAGCGTAGTGGACACAGATACGCAGTATTTT; size: NA; V: TRBV9; D: NA; J: TRBJ2-3
CDR3: CASRQSLYTDTQYF; DNA: TGTGCCAGCAGACAGAGTCTATACACAGATACGCAGTATTTT; size: NA; V: TRBV27; D: NA; J: TRBJ2-3
CDR3: CASSPPRGDTQYF; DNA: TGTGCCAGCTCACCACCCAGGGGAGATACGCAGTATTTT; size: few; V: TRBV18; D: NA; J: TRBJ2-3
CDR3: CASSSTSTSGEETQYF; DNA: TGTGCCAGCAGCTCTACTTCGACTAGCGGGGAAGAGACCCAGTACTTC; size: once; V: TRBV11-2; D: TRBD2; J: TRBJ2-5
CDR3: CASSVEGTLAGSDEQFF; DNA: TGTGCCAGCAGCGTAGAAGGTACACTAGCGGGATCGGATGAGCAGTTCTTC; size: NA; V: TRBV9; D: TRBD2; J: TRBJ2-1
CDR3: CASKRGATGELFF; DNA: TGTGCCAGCAAGAGAGGGGCCACCGGGGAGCTGTTTTTT; size: NA; V: TRBV7-9; D: NA; J: TRBJ2-2
CDR3: CASSSIRDWRNYNEQFF; DNA: TGTGCCAGCAGCAGTATCCGGGACTGGAGAAACTACAATGAGCAGTTCTTC; size: NA; V: TRBV5-6; D: NA; J: TRBJ2-1
CDR3: CASSLAAGASYNEQFF; DNA: TGTGCCAGCAGCTTAGCGGCGGGAGCTTCCTACAATGAGCAGTTCTTC; size: once; V: TRBV7-9; D: TRBD2; J: TRBJ2-1
CDR3: CASSFALSGSDGYTF; DNA: TGTGCCAGCAGTTTCGCCCTTAGTGGGTCGGATGGCTACACCTTC; size: NA; V: TRBV27; D: NA; J: TRBJ1-2
CDR3: CASSLALAGPPSYEQYF; DNA: TGTGCCAGCAGCCTAGCTCTGGCAGGCCCTCCTTCCTACGAGCAGTACTTC; size: NA; V: TRBV7-9; D: NA; J: TRBJ2-7
CDR3: CASSQTIQFTDTQYF; DNA: TGTGCCAGCAGCCAGACAATTCAATTCACAGATACGCAGTATTTT; size: NA; V: TRBV4-2; D: NA; J: TRBJ2-3
CDR3: CASSLSQADNEQFF; DNA: TGTGCCAGCAGTTTGAGCCAGGCTGACAATGAGCAGTTCTTC; size: NA; V: TRBV27; D: NA; J: TRBJ2-1
CDR3: CASSYGGGTDTQYF; DNA: TGTGCCAGCAGCTACGGCGGTGGGACAGATACGCAGTATTTT; size: NA; V: TRBV7-6; D: NA; J: TRBJ2-3
CDR3: CASSEYGTSQAADTQYF; DNA: TGTGCCAGCAGTGAATATGGGACTAGCCAGGCGGCAGATACGCAGTATTTT; size: NA; V: TRBV25-1; D: TRBD2; J: TRBJ2-3
CDR3: CASSSTLAGASSYEQYF; DNA: TGTGCCAGCAGCTCCACCTTAGCGGGAGCGAGCTCCTACGAGCAGTACTTC; size: NA; V: TRBV7-9; D: TRBD2; J: TRBJ2-7
CDR3: CASSLVAGTQETQYF; DNA: TGTGCCAGCAGCTTAGTAGCGGGGACCCAAGAGACCCAGTACTTC; size: NA; V: TRBV7-7; D: TRBD2; J: TRBJ2-5
CDR3: CASSGGLANDEQFF; DNA: TGTGCCAGCAGCGGAGGACTAGCGAACGATGAGCAGTTCTTC; size: NA; V: TRBV9; D: TRBD2; J: TRBJ2-1
CDR3: CASSLNGRYNEQFF; DNA: TGTGCCAGCTCTCTGAACGGGAGGTACAATGAGCAGTTCTTC; size: NA; V: TRBV6-5; D: TRBD2; J: TRBJ2-1
CDR3: CASSQSGEDSYNEQFF; DNA: TGTGCCAGCAGCCAATCTGGGGAGGACTCCTACAATGAGCAGTTCTTC; size: NA; V: TRBV14; D: NA; J: TRBJ2-1
CDR3: CASSATGSQETQYF; DNA: TGTGCCAGCAGCGCCACCGGGAGCCAAGAGACCCAGTACTTC; size: NA; V: TRBV6-1; D: NA; J: TRBJ2-5
CDR3: CASSQTGHGYEQYF; DNA: TGTGCCAGCAGCCAGACCGGACACGGCTACGAGCAGTACTTC; size: NA; V: TRBV14; D: NA; J: TRBJ2-7
CDR3: CASSGTGHSYEQYF; DNA: TGTGCCAGCAGCGGGACAGGCCACTCCTACGAGCAGTACTTC; size: NA; V: TRBV9; D: TRBD1; J: TRBJ2-7
CDR3: CARSLAWSSGTDTQYF; DNA: TGTGCCAGAAGCTTGGCGTGGTCTAGCGGCACAGATACGCAGTATTTT; size: NA; V: TRBV5-3; D: NA; J: TRBJ2-3
CDR3: CASSSTGGRETQYF; DNA: TGTGCCAGCAGCTCGACAGGGGGACGGGAGACCCAGTACTTC; size: NA; V: TRBV7-3; D: TRBD1; J: TRBJ2-5
CDR3: CASRLVACAGSGRVADTQYF; DNA: TGTGCAAGTCGCTTAGTTGCTTGTGCAGGCTCCGGGAGGGTCGCAGATACGCAGTATTTT; size: NA; V: TRBV12-2; D: NA; J: TRBJ2-3
CDR3: CSVVGTGILKGTEAFF; DNA: TGCAGCGTTGTTGGGACAGGTATTCTTAAGGGCACTGAAGCTTTCTTT; size: once; V: TRBV29-1; D: TRBD1; J: TRBJ1-1
CDR3: CASSLGSVYEQYF; DNA: TGTGCCAGCAGCTTAGGTTCCGTCTACGAACAGTACTTC; size: NA; V: TRBV13; D: NA; J: TRBJ2-7
CDR3: CASSPETDGVYQPQHF; DNA: TGTGCCAGCAGCCCGGAGACTGACGGGGTTTATCAGCCCCAGCATTTT; size: NA; V: TRBV7-8; D: NA; J: TRBJ1-5
CDR3: CASSLVRTSGTGELFF; DNA: TGTGCCAGCAGCTTGGTTAGGACAAGCGGCACCGGGGAGCTGTTTTTT; size: NA; V: TRBV5-6; D: NA; J: TRBJ2-2
CDR3: CASSDSKRASYEQYF; DNA: TGTGCCAGCAGTGACTCTAAGCGGGCGTCCTACGAGCAGTACTTC; size: once; V: TRBV6-4; D: NA; J: TRBJ2-7
CDR3: CASRSGTGGFLQPQHF; DNA: TGTGCCAGCAGGAGCGGGACAGGGGGCTTTTTACAGCCCCAGCATTTT; size: NA; V: TRBV2; D: TRBD1; J: TRBJ1-5